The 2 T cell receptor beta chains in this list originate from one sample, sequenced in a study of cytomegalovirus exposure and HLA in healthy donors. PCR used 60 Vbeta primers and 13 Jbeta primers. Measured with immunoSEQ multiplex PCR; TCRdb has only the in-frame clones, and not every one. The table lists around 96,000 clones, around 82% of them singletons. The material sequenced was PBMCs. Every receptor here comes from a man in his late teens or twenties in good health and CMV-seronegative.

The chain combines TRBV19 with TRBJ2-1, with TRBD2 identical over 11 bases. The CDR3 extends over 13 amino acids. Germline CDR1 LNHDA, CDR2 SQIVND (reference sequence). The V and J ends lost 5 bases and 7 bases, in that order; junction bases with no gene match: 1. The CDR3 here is CASSLAGGNEQFF. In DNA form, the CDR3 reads TGTGCCAGTAGTCTAGCGGGGGGAAATGAGCAGTTCTTC.

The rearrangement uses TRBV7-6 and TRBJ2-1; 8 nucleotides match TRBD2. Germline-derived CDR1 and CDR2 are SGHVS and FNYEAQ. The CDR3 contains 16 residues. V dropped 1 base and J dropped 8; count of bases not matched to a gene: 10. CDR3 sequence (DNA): TGTGCCAGCAGCTTAGGGCGGGGGGAGGCAGCCGATGAGCAGTTCTTC. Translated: CASSLGRGEAADEQFF.